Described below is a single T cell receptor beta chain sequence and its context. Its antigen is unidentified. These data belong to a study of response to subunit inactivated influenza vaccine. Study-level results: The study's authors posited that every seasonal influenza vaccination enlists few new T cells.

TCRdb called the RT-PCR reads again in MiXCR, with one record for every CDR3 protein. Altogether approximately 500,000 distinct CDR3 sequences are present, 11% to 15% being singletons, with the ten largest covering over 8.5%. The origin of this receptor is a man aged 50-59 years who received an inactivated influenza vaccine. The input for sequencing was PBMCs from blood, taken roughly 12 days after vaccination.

The CDR3 DNA is TGCAGTGCTAGTGATCGGACTAGCCCCTACGAGCAGTACTTC. Protein product: CSASDRTSPYEQYF. This rearrangement joins TRBV20-1 to TRBJ2-7; 8 bases agree with TRBD2. CDR1 is DFQATT and CDR2 is SNEGSKA in the germline V gene (reference sequence). J was trimmed by 2 bases and V by 3 bases; bases with no gene match: 6. The length of the CDR3 is 14 residues.